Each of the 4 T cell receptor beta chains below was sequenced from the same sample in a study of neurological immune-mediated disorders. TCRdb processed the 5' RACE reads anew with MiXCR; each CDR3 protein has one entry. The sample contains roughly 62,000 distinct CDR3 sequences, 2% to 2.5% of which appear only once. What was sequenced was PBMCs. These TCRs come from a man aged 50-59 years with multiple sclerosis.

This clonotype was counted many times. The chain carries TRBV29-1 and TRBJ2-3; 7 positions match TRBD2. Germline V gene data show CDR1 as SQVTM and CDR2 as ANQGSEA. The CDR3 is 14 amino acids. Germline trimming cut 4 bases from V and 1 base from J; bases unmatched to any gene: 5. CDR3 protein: CSVGGAGGTDTQYF. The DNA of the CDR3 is TGCAGCGTTGGAGGTGCGGGGGGCACAGATACGCAGTATTTT.

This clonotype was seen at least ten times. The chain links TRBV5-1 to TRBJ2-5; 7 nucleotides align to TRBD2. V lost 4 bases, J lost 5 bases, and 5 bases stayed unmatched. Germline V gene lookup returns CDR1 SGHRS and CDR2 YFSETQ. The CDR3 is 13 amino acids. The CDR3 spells CASSPILAETQYF. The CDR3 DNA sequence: TGCGCCAGCAGCCCGATACTAGCGGAGACCCAGTACTTC. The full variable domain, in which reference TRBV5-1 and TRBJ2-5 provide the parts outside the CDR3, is KAGVTQTPRYLIKTRGQQVTLSCSPISGHRSVSWYQQTPGQGLQFLFEYFSETQRNKGNFPGRFSGRQFSNSRSEMNVSTLELGDSALYLCASSPILAETQYFGPGTRLLVL.

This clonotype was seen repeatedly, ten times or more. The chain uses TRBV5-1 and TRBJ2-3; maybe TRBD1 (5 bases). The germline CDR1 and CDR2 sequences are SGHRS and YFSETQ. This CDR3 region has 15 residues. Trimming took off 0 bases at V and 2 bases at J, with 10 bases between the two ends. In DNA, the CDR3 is TGCGCCAGCAGCTTGGAGGGCAGGGCCACAGATACGCAGTATTTT. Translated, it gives CASSLEGRATDTQYF.

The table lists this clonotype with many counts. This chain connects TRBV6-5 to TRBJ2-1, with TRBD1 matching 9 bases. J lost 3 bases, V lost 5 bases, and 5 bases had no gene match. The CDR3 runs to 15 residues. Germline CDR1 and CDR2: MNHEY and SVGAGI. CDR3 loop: CASSQQGAFYNEQFF. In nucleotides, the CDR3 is TGTGCCAGCAGTCAACAGGGGGCTTTCTACAATGAGCAGTTCTTC.